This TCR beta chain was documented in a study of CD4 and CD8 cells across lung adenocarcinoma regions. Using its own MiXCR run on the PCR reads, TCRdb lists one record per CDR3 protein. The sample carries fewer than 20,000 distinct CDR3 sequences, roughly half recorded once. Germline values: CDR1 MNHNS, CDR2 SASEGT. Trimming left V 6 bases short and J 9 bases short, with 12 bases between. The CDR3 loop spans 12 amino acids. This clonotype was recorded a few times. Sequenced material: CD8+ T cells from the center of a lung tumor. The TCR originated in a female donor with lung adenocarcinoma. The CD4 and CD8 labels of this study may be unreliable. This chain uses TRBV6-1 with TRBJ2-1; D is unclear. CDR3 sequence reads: CASSSLRREQFF. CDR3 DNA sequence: TGTGCCAGCAGCTCCCTCAGGCGTGAGCAGTTCTTC.